The sample holds a few counts of the clone carrying this T cell receptor (beta chain). As yet, its antigen is unknown. The CDR3 runs 14 residues. The germline V and J ends were trimmed by 5 bases and 0 bases, with 9 bases remaining between them. The germline V gene has CDR1 ENHRY and CDR2 SYGVKD. cDNA synthesis used the whole RNA isolate, giving expressed TCRB sequences. TCRdb keeps only in-frame clones here, not all; method: immunoSEQ multiplex PCR. Counted here are under 850,000 clones, 13% occurring once; the ten biggest clones make up less than 0.025%. The sample belongs to a study of beta chain features in type 1 diabetes. Study-wide points: There was no resolution here of whether HLA type influences TCRB rearrangement. Insertions at VDJ junctions were less frequent in type 1 diabetes patients. These patients also deleted more nucleotides at the same junctions. Patients with Type 1 diabetes showed moderately but significantly shorter TCRB CDR3s in all four CD4+ subsets.

Sorted cells reached over 95% purity in every population. The TCR sequence derives from a man between 18 and 35 years old with type 1 diabetes. The chain uses TRBV10-3 and TRBJ2-3; D perhaps matches TRBD1 (5 bases). Sequences were obtained from naive CD4+ T cells from blood. The CDR3 DNA follows: TGTGCCATCAGTTCAGACAGTAGCACAGATACGCAGTATTTT. Protein sequence: CAISSDSSTDTQYF.